This T cell receptor (beta chain) was captured by sequencing in a study of blood T cell repertoires in COVID-19. Across the whole study: COVID-19 samples, acute and convalescent, were from the United States, Italy and Spain. From T cells, B-cell-depleted T cells, or PBMCs came the material, which was cDNA or gDNA.

Authors' analysis steps: It was from reference gene primer amplification that nucleated cell counts were estimated. This table comes from immunoSEQ multiplex PCR, and its TCRdb copy is limited to in-frame clones, with some not included. V and J calls plus clone size are reproduced from that table; the DNA served to infer D and trimming. The sample shows over 85,000 clones, 70% to 90% of them seen only once. This clone was seen only once. The CDR3 contains 14 residues. The ends lost 7 bases at V and 6 bases at J; junction bases unmatched: 8. Germline V lookup: CDR1 LNHDA, CDR2 SQIVND (reference sequence).

Material: peripheral blood. The clonotype comes from a middle-aged man with active COVID-19. V gene TRBV19 combines with J gene TRBJ2-2; 7 bases map to TRBD2. The CDR3 sequence is CASNWGRAPGELFF. As DNA, the CDR3 is TGTGCCAGTAATTGGGGGAGGGCGCCCGGGGAGCTGTTTTTT.